This TCR beta chain derives from a study of T cell responses to AZD1222 COVID-19 vaccine. This CDR3 is built from 17 residues. Germline CDR1 reads SGHVS; CDR2 reads FQNEAQ. The J segment lost 6 bases and the V segment lost 3 bases, leaving 11 bases of the junction unmatched. Profiling relied on immunoSEQ multiplex PCR, and the TCRdb table lists in-frame clones only, not all of them. Altogether about 120,000 clones are present, about 90% being singletons, with the ten largest covering about 5%. The material sequenced was peripheral blood, taken on day 0 of AZD1222 vaccination. V usage is TRBV7-8 and J usage is TRBJ1-5; 10 bases match TRBD1. The clonotype comes from an adult in good health. CDR3: CASSFRPWGQGSQPQHF. DNA for the CDR3: TGTGCCAGCAGCTTCAGGCCCTGGGGACAGGGGAGTCAGCCCCAGCATTTT.